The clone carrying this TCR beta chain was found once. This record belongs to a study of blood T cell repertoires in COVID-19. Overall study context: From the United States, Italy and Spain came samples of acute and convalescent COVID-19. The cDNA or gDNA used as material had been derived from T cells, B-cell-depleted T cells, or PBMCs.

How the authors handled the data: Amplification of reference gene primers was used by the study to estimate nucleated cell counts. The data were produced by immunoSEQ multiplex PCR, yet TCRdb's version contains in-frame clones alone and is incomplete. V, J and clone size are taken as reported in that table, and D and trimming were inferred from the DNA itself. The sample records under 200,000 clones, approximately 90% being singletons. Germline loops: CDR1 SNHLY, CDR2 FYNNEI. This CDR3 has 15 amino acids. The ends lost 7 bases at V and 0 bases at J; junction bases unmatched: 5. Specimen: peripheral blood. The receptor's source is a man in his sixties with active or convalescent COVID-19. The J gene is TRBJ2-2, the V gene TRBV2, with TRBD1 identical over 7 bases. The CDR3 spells CASNPTGPNTGELFF. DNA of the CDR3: TGTGCCAGCAACCCGACAGGGCCGAACACCGGGGAGCTGTTTTTT.